Listed below are T cell receptor beta chains from one sample, sequenced in a study of T cell repertoires in cytomegalovirus infection. TCRdb called the reads again in MiXCR, with one record for every CDR3 protein. The sample holds more than 250,000 distinct CDR3 sequences, roughly an eighth seen once. What was sequenced was PBMCs. The receptors shown here come from a human donor in good health (CMV status not recorded). Some clones in this sample may be carry-over from other donors' samples. CDR3s include the opening cysteine and the closing phenylalanine or tryptophan.

>TRBJ2-2|TRBV6-2/TRBV6-3
CASSYRSNTGELFF
>TRBJ2-7|TRBV29-1
CSVGAGGLYEQYF
>TRBJ2-7|TRBV20-1
CSAVPGQGASSEQYF
>TRBJ2-1|TRBV6-4
CASSDLGLSDEQFF
>TRBJ1-1|TRBV2
CASLSHPEAFF
>TRBJ1-6|TRBV6-5
CASSYSKFGRANSPLHF
>TRBJ2-7|TRBV14
CASAWDGFPYEQYF
>TRBJ2-3|TRBV6-2/TRBV6-3
CASSNSGTTDTQYF
>TRBJ1-5|TRBV28
CASSDRAKQPQHF
>TRBJ1-1|TRBV6-5
CASSRGQGETEAFF
>TRBJ1-1|TRBV7-8
CASSLSGGSINTEAFF
>TRBJ1-5|TRBV12-3/TRBV12-4
CASSYRGGQPQHF
>TRBJ2-7|TRBV28
CASNHEGLDSSYEQYF
>TRBJ1-5|TRBV28
CASSTPRWGADQPQHF
>TRBJ2-1|TRBV14
CASSRIGQGEVNEQFF
>TRBJ2-3|TRBV7-2
CASSSLRLAGGRTDTQYF
>TRBJ1-5|TRBV28
CASGTGSQPQHF